The 20 T cell receptor beta chains listed next were all sequenced from one sample in a study of OX40 agonist ivuxolimab in advanced cancers. TCRdb's table, derived via immunoSEQ multiplex PCR, lists solely in-frame clones and lacks some. The repertoire holds thousands of clones, less than 75% seen once, with about 40% in the top ten. The specimen was CD4+ or CD8+ T cells sorted from blood, collected in a trial of the OX40 agonist ivuxolimab. The receptors were sampled from an adult with an advanced solid tumor such as melanoma, head and neck, liver or kidney cancer.

This clone has more than one count but fewer than ten. The chain recombines TRBV4-3 with TRBJ2-5, with D tentatively TRBD1 or TRBD2 (5 bases each). CDR1 and CDR2 from the germline V gene are LGHNA and YSLEER. This CDR3 is built from 15 residues. V gave up 0 bases and J gave up 5 bases, with 13 bases separating them. CDR3 nucleotide sequence: TGCGCCAGCAGCCAAGAAGGGAGTGGGGGTGAGACCCAGTACTTC. Its translation is CASSQEGSGGETQYF.

This clone was counted between two and nine times. The genes are TRBV9 and TRBJ1-2; D is perhaps TRBD1 (5 bases). Trimming removed 4 bases from V and 6 bases from J, with 7 bases in between. CDR3 length equals 11 residues. Germline-derived CDR1 and CDR2 are SGDLS and YYNGEE. The CDR3 region has the DNA TGTGCCAGCAGCCTAGGGGATGGCTACACCTTC. Translated: CASSLGDGYTF.

The chain couples TRBV11-2 to TRBJ2-7; 7 bases agree with TRBD1. The CDR3 covers 12 residues. V was clipped by 5 bases and J by 6 bases; unmatched bases: 4. The germline gives CDR1 SGHAT, CDR2 FQNNGV. The CDR3 loop is CASSPTGIEQYF. As DNA, the CDR3 is TGTGCCAGCAGCCCGACAGGGATCGAGCAGTACTTC.

This clone has just a few counts. V gene TRBV7-2 combines with J gene TRBJ2-7; 14 nucleotides agree with TRBD2. Germline loops: CDR1 SGHTA, CDR2 FQGNSA. With 5 bases clipped from V and 5 bases from J, the junction kept 8 bases outside the gene matches. This CDR3 is 16 amino acids long. The CDR3 DNA follows: TGTGCCAGCAGCCCCGGGACTAGCGGGAGAGTCCACGAGCAGTACTTC. As protein: CASSPGTSGRVHEQYF.

The chain couples TRBV9 to TRBJ2-7; 8 bases line up with TRBD1. Germline V gene sequence: CDR1 SGDLS, CDR2 YYNGEE. J was trimmed by 5 bases and V by 3 bases; bases with no gene match: 7. This CDR3 spans 14 amino acids. The CDR3 nucleotides read TGTGCCAGCAGCGCGAGGACAGGGCTAAACGAGCAGTACTTC. Amino acid sequence: CASSARTGLNEQYF.

V gene TRBV30 combines with J gene TRBJ1-5; D call uncertain. V was clipped by 2 bases and J by 2 bases, with 7 bases between them. Germline V gives CDR1 GTSNPN, CDR2 SVGIG (reference sequence). The CDR3 consists of 13 residues. CDR3 DNA sequence: TGTGCCTGGAGTCAAAGTCGCAATCAGCCCCAGCATTTT. This translates into CAWSQSRNQPQHF.

The chain employs TRBV7-4 and TRBJ2-7; TRBD1 agrees at 9 bases. The junction had 8 bases not matched to a gene; V was cut back by 5 bases and J by 3 bases. Germline-derived CDR1 and CDR2 are SGHVT and SQSDAQ. This CDR3 spans 15 amino acids. CDR3 in amino acids: CASSPRQGGYYEQYF. CDR3 nucleotide sequence: TGTGCCAGCAGCCCCCGACAGGGGGGGTACTACGAGCAGTACTTC. Filled out from reference TRBV7-4 and TRBJ2-7, the complete variable domain reads GAGVSQSPRYKVAKRGRDVALRCDSISGHVTLYWYRQTLGQGSEVLTYSQSDAQRDKSGRPSGRFSAERPERSVSTLKIQRTEQGDSAVYLCASSPRQGGYYEQYFGPGTRLTVT.

The chain joins TRBV7-9 to TRBJ2-5; TRBD1 matches at 8 bases. The ends lost 5 bases at V and 5 bases at J; junction bases unmatched: 10. The CDR3 extends over 15 amino acids. CDR1 and CDR2 from the germline V gene are SEHNR and FQNEAQ (reference sequence). The CDR3 region has the DNA TGTGCCAGCAGCCCCTGGGGGACAGGACGGGAGACCCAGTACTTC. Protein: CASSPWGTGRETQYF.

By sample share, this clone is medium-sized. This chain connects TRBV5-1 to TRBJ1-4, with D tentatively TRBD1 (6 bases). Trimming cost V 4 bases and J 12 bases, with 31 bases left between them. This CDR3 has 18 residues. Germline CDR1 SGHRS, CDR2 YFSETQ. CDR3 protein: CASSPRGAGPQIPGELFF. CDR3 coding DNA: TGCGCCAGCAGCCCCAGGGGTGCTGGACCCCAAATCCCTGGGGAACTGTTTTTT. The full variable domain, rest sourced from reference TRBV5-1 and TRBJ1-4, is KAGVTQTPRYLIKTRGQQVTLSCSPISGHRSVSWYQQTPGQGLQFLFEYFSETQRNKGNFPGRFSGRQFSNSRSEMNVSTLELGDSALYLCASSPRGAGPQIPGELFFGSGTQLSVL.

This clone was seen only a few times. The chain combines TRBV7-9 with TRBJ2-7, with no clear D. Looked up from germline, CDR1 is SEHNR and CDR2 is FQNEAQ (reference sequence). Between the trimmed V and J ends, which lost 5 bases and 1 base, there was a span of 9 bases. The CDR3 extends over 13 amino acids. Here the CDR3 reads CASSATESYEQYF. CDR3 in DNA: TGTGCCAGCAGCGCGACCGAATCCTACGAGCAGTACTTC.

The CDR3: CASSLGDGGIDEQFF. The CDR3 DNA reads as TGTGCCAGCAGCTTAGGGGACGGGGGTATCGATGAGCAGTTCTTC. The V gene is TRBV7-9, the J gene TRBJ2-1; possibly TRBD2 for D (6 bases). CDR1 and CDR2 from the germline V gene are SEHNR and FQNEAQ (reference sequence). The CDR3 is made up of 15 amino acids. V was shortened by 1 base and J by 8 bases, with 15 bases between the two germline ends.

The chain joins TRBV11-1 to TRBJ2-5, with TRBD2 matching 7 bases. The junction had 18 bases not matched to a gene; V was cut back by 4 bases and J by 7 bases. The CDR3 runs 17 residues. Germline assignment: CDR1 SGHAT and CDR2 FQDESV (reference sequence). CDR3 region: CASSSPLAGVLGGTQYF. The CDR3 DNA sequence: TGTGCCAGCAGCTCACCTCTGGCGGGAGTACTAGGTGGGACCCAGTACTTC.

This clone was seen once. The CDR3, as DNA: TGTGCCAGCAAGAGACAGGGTCATAATTCACCCCTCCACTTT. Protein sequence: CASKRQGHNSPLHF. V gene TRBV2 combines with J gene TRBJ1-6; 7 bases fit TRBD1. This CDR3 comprises 14 residues. Germline-derived CDR1 and CDR2 are SNHLY and FYNNEI. The ends lost 7 bases at V and 5 bases at J; junction bases unmatched: 5.

The V and J genes are TRBV5-1 and TRBJ2-2, with 10 bases fitting TRBD2. V lost 0 bases and J lost 6; bases outside the gene matches: 5. The CDR3 has 16 residues. CDR1 and CDR2 from the germline V gene are SGHRS and YFSETQ. The CDR3 DNA follows: TGCGCCAGCAGCTTGGCTAGCGGGAGTCCGTCCGGGGAGCTGTTTTTT. Its translation: CASSLASGSPSGELFF.

This clone occurred a few times. The V gene is TRBV11-2, the J gene TRBJ2-2, with D unresolved. V was cut by 2 bases and J by 7 bases, with 5 bases left in between. The germline CDR1 and CDR2 sequences are SGHAT and FQNNGV. The CDR3 has 12 residues. The CDR3 DNA reads TGTGCCAGCAGCTTATCGTTCGGGGAGCTGTTTTTT. Amino acid sequence: CASSLSFGELFF.

The chain has TRBV6-6 and TRBJ1-2; D possibly corresponds to TRBD1 (6 bases). V lost 2 bases, J lost 6 bases, and 16 bases lay in between. The length of the CDR3 is 15 residues. Germline V gene sequence: CDR1 MNHNY, CDR2 SVGAGI (reference sequence). This chain's CDR3 is CASSYVQGYRDGYTF. The CDR3 DNA is TGTGCCAGCAGTTACGTACAGGGTTATCGGGATGGCTACACCTTC.

The DNA of the CDR3 is TGTGCCAGCAGTTTACCCCAGGGCTTGTATCCTGAAGCTTTCTTT. Translated: CASSLPQGLYPEAFF. The V gene is TRBV28, the J gene TRBJ1-1, with D possibly TRBD1 on 5 matching bases. There are 15 residues in the CDR3. V lost 2 bases, J lost 6 bases, and 16 bases lay in between. Germline V lookup: CDR1 MDHEN, CDR2 SYDVKM.

This clone showed up just a few times. Because the CDR3's place on the DNA is in doubt, the DNA is left out and the CDR3 is given as listed by TCRdb. This sequence joins TRBV4-1 and TRBJ2-2; the D call TRBD2 from the table was never checked on the DNA. The CDR3 has 20 amino acids, counting both end residues. Germline lookup yields CDR1 MGHRA and CDR2 YSYEKL. The CDR3 protein is CASSQARLSGRELLPGSCFF.

The chain recombines TRBV7-9 with TRBJ2-2; 8 bases map to TRBD1. From germline, CDR1 is SEHNR and CDR2 FQNEAQ (reference sequence). The CDR3 extends over 16 amino acids. V shed 5 bases and J 1 base; nucleotides not matched to a gene: 6. The CDR3 spells CASSPRQGRNTGELFF. The CDR3 nucleotides read TGTGCCAGCAGCCCTCGACAGGGGCGGAACACCGGGGAGCTGTTTTTT.

This clone is labeled as medium-sized. V usage is TRBV29-1 and J usage is TRBJ2-7; TRBD1 might be the D (7 bases). The CDR3 has 13 amino acids. Trimming cost V 6 bases and J 4 bases, with 16 bases left between them. The germline CDR1 and CDR2 sequences are SQVTM and ANQGSEA. The CDR3 DNA reads TGCAGCGTCGAGGGGGGACAGAGTTACGAGCAGTACTTC. This sequence encodes CSVEGGQSYEQYF.